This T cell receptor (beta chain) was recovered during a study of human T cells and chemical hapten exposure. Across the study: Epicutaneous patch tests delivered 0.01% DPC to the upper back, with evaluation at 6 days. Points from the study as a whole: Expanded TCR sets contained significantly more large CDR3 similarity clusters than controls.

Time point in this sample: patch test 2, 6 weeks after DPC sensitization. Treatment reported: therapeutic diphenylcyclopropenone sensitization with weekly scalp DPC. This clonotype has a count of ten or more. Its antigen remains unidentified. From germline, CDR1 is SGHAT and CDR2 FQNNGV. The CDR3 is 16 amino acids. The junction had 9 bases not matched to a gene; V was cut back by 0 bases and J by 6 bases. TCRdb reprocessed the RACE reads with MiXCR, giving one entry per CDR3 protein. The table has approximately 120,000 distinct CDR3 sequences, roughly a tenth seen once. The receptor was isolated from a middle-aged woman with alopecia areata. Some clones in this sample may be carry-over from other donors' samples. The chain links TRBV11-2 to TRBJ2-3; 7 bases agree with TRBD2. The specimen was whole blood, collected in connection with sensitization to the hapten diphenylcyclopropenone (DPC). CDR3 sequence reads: CASSLEFAGVIDTQYF. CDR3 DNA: TGTGCCAGCAGCTTAGAATTTGCGGGGGTGATTGATACGCAGTATTTT.